This T cell receptor beta chain was observed in a study of response to subunit inactivated influenza vaccine. Findings of the study overall: It was the authors' suggestion that each seasonal influenza vaccination recruits few new T cells.

In the case of this clonotype: Its antigen is still unknown.

TCRdb processed the RT-PCR reads anew with MiXCR; each CDR3 protein has one entry. The repertoire holds about 780,000 distinct CDR3 sequences, with about 18% as singletons. The CDR3 is 14 amino acids. Germline V CDR1 and CDR2: SQVTM, ANQGSEA. The material sequenced was PBMCs from blood, taken 4 to 6 days after vaccination. The clonotype was recovered from a man aged 45 to 65 who received an inactivated influenza vaccine. This rearrangement joins TRBV29-1 to TRBJ2-7; 8 bases map to TRBD2. DNA of the CDR3: TGCAGTGCCGCGGGGACTAGAGGTTCCAACGAGCAGTACTTC. This codes for CSAAGTRGSNEQYF.